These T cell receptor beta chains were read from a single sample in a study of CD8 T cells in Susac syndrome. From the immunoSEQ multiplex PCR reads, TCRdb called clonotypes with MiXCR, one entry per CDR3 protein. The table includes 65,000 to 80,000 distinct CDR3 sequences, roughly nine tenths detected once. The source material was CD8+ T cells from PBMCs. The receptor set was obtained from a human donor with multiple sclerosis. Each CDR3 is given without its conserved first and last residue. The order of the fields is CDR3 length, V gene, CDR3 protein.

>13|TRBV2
ASSGPQGSLGEAF
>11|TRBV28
ASSLISYNEQF
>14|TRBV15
ATSSMTGTYYNEQF
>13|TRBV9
ASSPRLEGPYEQY
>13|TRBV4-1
ASSQDRVESYGYT
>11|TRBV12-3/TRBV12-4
ASTQRGGAGYT
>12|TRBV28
ASNPSRGSYEQY
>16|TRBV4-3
ASSQGRDRGRFNYGYT
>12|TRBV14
ASSPWTNNNEQF
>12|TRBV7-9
ASSLSVTSRGYT
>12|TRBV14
ASSPTGTTDTQY
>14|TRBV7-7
ASSPRTSGNYNEQF
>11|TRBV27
ASSFGPGGEQY
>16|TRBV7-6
ASSLGLAGGPSTDTQY
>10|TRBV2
ASSPTSGEQF
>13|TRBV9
ASSVGQGRANEQF
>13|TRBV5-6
ASSLGQGGYNEQF
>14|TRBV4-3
ASSQVFPGPTGELF
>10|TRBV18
ASSPGYYEQY
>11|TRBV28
ASSWQGVDGYT
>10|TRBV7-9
ASGAGADEAF
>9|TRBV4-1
ASSHRREQF
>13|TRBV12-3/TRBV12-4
ASFKAGGYTDTQY
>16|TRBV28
ASSKDDGREGLYNEQF